The source of this T cell receptor (beta chain) is a study of blood T cell repertoires in COVID-19 (dated by TCRdb to 2020 to 2021). About the full investigation: The collaborator samples originated in the United States, Italy and Spain and spanned the acute and convalescent phases of COVID-19. The material from the prospective study consisted of cDNA or gDNA derived from T cells, B-cell-depleted T cells, or PBMCs. Subjects who had been exposed to COVID-19, were actively infected with it, or had recovered from it provided the deeply sampled blood TCRbeta repertoires that made up the dataset. The repertoires were released in a freely available public database meant as a resource for research on the immune response to SARS-CoV-2. Samples were obtained from the ongoing ImmuneRACE study (first 160 participants) and from about 1,300 subjects provided by 6 global collaborators. The sample metadata nearly always contained a de-identified subject ID, COVID-19 status, age in years and sex. Where available, HLA class I and class II types were obtained from metadata supplied by the sample provider rather than from assay-based typing.

General conclusions and limits of the study: Clinical and demographic metadata were provided uncurated, with the amount varying by source and participant.

The collaborating institutions used their own protocols to collect whole blood in K2EDTA tubes. For TCRbeta analysis, collaborators shipped samples in one of three forms: frozen whole blood, isolated PBMCs, or DNA extracted from either of those sample types. TCRbeta CDR3 regions were amplified from genomic DNA using the immunoSEQ Assay, a bias-controlled multiplex PCR. The study's processing was this. The number of nucleated cells in each sample was estimated by amplification of reference gene primers within the assay. Sequence reads were collapsed and filtered to measure the absolute abundance of every unique TCRbeta CDR3 rearrangement. Productive Simpson clonality was computed per sample as the square root of Simpson's diversity index over productive rearrangements. The immuneACCESS repertoire file appears here via TCRdb, limited to in-frame rearrangements. These files lack a portion of the clones; in checked studies, under half of the deficit traces to unresolved V genes, and the cause of the others is not known. The V and J calls and clone size are taken from that table; D and trimming were inferred from the DNA. Here the sample has approximately 300,000 clones; around 89% occur a single time. Around 0.84% of the sample comes from the top ten.

Comments on this clone: The antigen this receptor binds is unknown. One end of the junction is discordant with germline, which a read error may explain.

CDR3 length: 14 amino acids, cysteine to phenylalanine. The retained sequence is limited to the CDR3, 42 bases, with the frame set at the first base. Via the germline V gene (reference sequence), CDR1 is SSHAT and CDR2 FNYEAQ. The sequenced sample was peripheral blood. The sequence was obtained from a man under 40 with acute or convalescent COVID-19. The rearranged segments are TRBV7-7 and TRBJ2-3; possibly the D gene is TRBD2, per 5 matching bases. The CDR3 is CASSRDLPPDTQYF. The nucleotide sequence reads TGTGCTAGCAGCCGGGATCTCCCCCCAGATACGCAGTATTTT.